The 7 T cell receptor beta chains in this list originate from one sample, sequenced in a study of control samples from healthy donors and cancer patients. TCRdb's table, derived via immunoSEQ multiplex PCR, lists solely in-frame clones and lacks some. Found here are 190,000 or so clones, approximately 92% of them singletons; the top ten hold around 1.6%. Source material: blood. The receptors shown here come from a young man in good health.

V gene TRBV18 combines with J gene TRBJ1-3; D unclear. V lost 3 bases and J lost 6, with 6 bases in between. Germline V gene data show CDR1 as KGHSH and CDR2 as LQKENI. This CDR3 spans 12 amino acids. The CDR3 reads CASSPTENTIYF. The CDR3 DNA reads TGTGCCAGCTCACCCACTGAAAACACCATATATTTT.

The V gene is TRBV7-9, the J gene TRBJ1-6, with D possibly TRBD1 on 6 matching bases. Trimming took 6 bases from V and 8 from J, leaving 14 bases between them. This CDR3 has 14 amino acids. From germline, CDR1 is SEHNR and CDR2 FQNEAQ (reference sequence). This CDR3 reads CASRAGERHSPLHF. CDR3 coding DNA: TGTGCCAGCAGGGCAGGGGAGCGTCATTCACCCCTCCACTTT. Full variable domain (outside the CDR3, taken from reference TRBV7-9 and TRBJ1-6): DTGVSQNPRHKITKRGQNVTFRCDPISEHNRLYWYRQTLGQGPEFLTYFQNEAQLEKSRLLSDRFSAERPKGSFSTLEIQRTEQGDSAMYLCASRAGERHSPLHFGNGTRLTVT.

The chain combines TRBV6-2 or TRBV6-3 with TRBJ2-5; D call uncertain. V was cut by 5 bases and J by 4 bases, with 5 bases left in between. Germline V gene sequence: CDR1 MNHEY, CDR2 SVGEGT. The CDR3 sequence is 11 residues long. The CDR3 spells CASSPGETQYF. The CDR3 nucleotides are TGTGCCAGCAGTCCCGGAGAGACCCAGTACTTC.

The V and J genes are TRBV12-3 or TRBV12-4 and TRBJ2-7, with a possible D match to TRBD1 (5 bases). There are 11 residues in the CDR3. Trimming left V 8 bases short and J 3 bases short, with 8 bases between. DNA of the CDR3: TGTGCCAGCTCCCAGGGCTACGAGCAGTACTTC. Protein sequence: CASSQGYEQYF.

CDR3 amino acids: CASRGGGINGYTF. The CDR3 DNA reads as TGTGCCAGCCGAGGAGGAGGGATAAATGGCTACACCTTC. The rearrangement links TRBV12-3 or TRBV12-4 to TRBJ1-2; unclear D gene. The CDR3 covers 13 residues. V was trimmed by 8 bases and J by 6 bases, leaving 16 bases between them.

The rearrangement uses TRBV9 and TRBJ1-5; 9 positions agree with TRBD1. From germline, CDR1 is SGDLS and CDR2 YYNGEE. After removal of 3 bases from V and 9 bases from J, the junction contained 7 bases not matched to a gene. This CDR3 comprises 14 residues. CDR3 in DNA: TGTGCCAGCAGCGCTCAGGGACAGGGTAGGCCCCAGCATTTT. Protein product: CASSAQGQGRPQHF.

The chain employs TRBV4-2 and TRBJ2-7, with D possibly being TRBD1 (6 bases). V was trimmed by 0 bases and J by 3 bases, leaving 9 bases between them. The CDR3 sequence is 14 residues long. Germline CDR1 LGHNA, CDR2 YNFKEQ. In nucleotides, the CDR3 is TGTGCCAGCAGCCAAGAGAACAGGGACTACGAGCAGTACTTC. Translation gives CASSQENRDYEQYF.